The sequence of this TCR beta chain was determined in a study of cytomegalovirus exposure and HLA in healthy donors (dated by TCRdb to the late 2010s). Regarding the study in general: An earlier analysis of 550 to 700 of the donors reported 276 Gb of sequence data and 117 million unique TCR beta sequences from 190 million or so T cells. Approximately 300 gigabases of sequencing data and roughly 81 million unique TCR sequences made up an early release that covered several hundred HLA-typed donors. Of the approximately 400 genotyped donors, 81% were placed in the genetic ancestry cluster associated with self-reported Caucasian donors. The study aimed to test whether signatures of past pathogen exposure could be identified by cataloging public T cell receptors. Using immunosequencing, the study profiled T cell repertoires from 666 subjects and related those repertoires to cytomegalovirus serostatus. Besides the first cohort of 666 subjects, a separate validation cohort made up of 120 different subjects was used. To predict cytomegalovirus infection status, the study brought together high-throughput TCR immunosequencing, statistical association of individual TCRs with disease status, and machine learning. To study patterns of TCR occurrence, a later analysis re-analyzed previously published TCR beta repertoires from 666 donors and added high-resolution HLA genotyping. Rather than drawing on any new phenotypic data, the later analysis identified candidate immune exposures from TCR beta sequences and the way those sequences occurred across donors. An earlier analysis of several hundred of the donors used high-throughput TCR beta sequencing to judge whether each TCR beta V gene segment behaved as functional or pseudogenic. Donor age, sex, ethnicity and CMV serostatus were compiled together with the repertoire data. A later genetic analysis used genome-wide SNP genotypes for about 55% of the 666 donors, treating that subset as a discovery cohort. Every discovery cohort repertoire had been produced on one sequencing platform. HLA typing covered class I and class II loci at four-digit resolution. The number of donors typed differed by locus, with about 620-630 for A, B, C, DRB1 and DQB1, over 500 for DQA1, over 600 for DPA1, and around 460 for DPB1. A handful of DR-DQ haplotypes were handled as single units for association and clustering because linkage in the cohort was strong. Across about 370 genotyped donors of the cohort, an average of about 250,000 unique TCR beta nucleotide sequences per donor were sequenced, and around 20% of those sequences were non-productive.

Libraries were built with the immunoSEQ multiplex PCR assay. For the multiplex PCR, a mixture combining 60 forward primers for TCR Vbeta segments and 13 reverse primers for TCR Jbeta segments was used. Amplification of the CDR3 region of rearranged TCR beta genes was performed with a multiplex PCR assay on genomic DNA. The Illumina HiSeq System was used to sequence the amplified TCR beta libraries as 87-base-pair reads. Per the source publication's procedure: In a later analysis, 70 million to 95 million unique TCR beta chains were counted across the 650 to 750 repertoires, and roughly 11 million of these chains were shared by at least two donors. To remove PCR and sequencing errors, raw reads were error-corrected and collapsed into unique sequences using a nearest-neighbor algorithm that merged closely related sequences. Alignment of CDR3 sequences to IMGT reference sequences was used to assign V, D and J gene segments. For a sequence to be retained, a match of at least six nucleotides was required to both a V gene segment and a J gene segment. Rearrangements were classified as productive when the CDR3 lacked stop codons and remained in frame with V and J, and all other rearrangements were classified as non-productive. Following IMGT convention, CDR3 was defined as the stretch from the second conserved V-encoded cysteine up to the conserved J-encoded phenylalanine. Sequences without an unambiguous match to a single V gene segment were excluded from the earlier analysis of 500 to 700 of the donors. In an earlier analysis of a few hundred of the donors, V segments were called functional above 56.7% productive rearrangements and were called segregating when the between-donor standard deviation exceeded 5%. A statistical classification framework was developed to diagnose cytomegalovirus status using the catalog of TCR beta chain sequences. In a later analysis, TCR nucleotide sequences were compared against IMGT/GENE-DB human TR gene sequences so that V and J genes could be assigned. Using the TCRdist pipeline, a later analysis assigned CDR3 sequences along with most-parsimonious VDJ recombination scenarios. In a later analysis, each TCR beta chain was defined by its CDR3 amino acid sequence together with its V-gene family, and reads lacking a unique V-gene family were excluded. To address suspected cross-contamination and a sequencing artifact, a later analysis removed roughly 580 highly shared, low-generation-probability nucleotide sequences. In a later analysis, a clonal expansion index for each public chain was calculated from normalized within-repertoire ranks of inferred template counts. In a later analysis, generation probabilities were computed with a VDJ recombination model fitted to out-of-frame rearrangements, and the resulting probabilities were checked against IGoR. In a later analysis, hypergeometric tests were used to score TCR-TCR, TCR-HLA and TCR-CMV co-occurrence, with a repertoire-size bias correction applied to TCR pairs. False discovery rates were estimated in a later analysis by permuting HLA or CMV assignments 20 times. In a later analysis, co-occurring TCRs were grouped using DBSCAN, and TCRdist sequence similarity was added for clustering within HLA-allele-positive subsets. Co-occurrence clustering excluded repertoires with fewer than 30,000 or more than 120,000 public chains, plus five with anomalous nucleotide sharing. Here the immuneACCESS table is served through TCRdb, limited to in-frame sequences with V and J called. Missing clones are a known gap in these copies; in checked studies unresolved V genes cover under half, and the rest lacks a known reason. Clone size and the V and J calls come from that table; the DNA yielded D and trimming. The table for this sample lists about 140,000 clones; around 63% of them were counted only once. The ten largest clonotypes hold over 1.5% of the sample.

V has 3 bases trimmed and J has 4 bases trimmed; junction bases matching no gene number 7. The germline V gene gives CDR1 as SGHRS and CDR2 as YFSETQ. The CDR3 runs 14 amino acids, cysteine and phenylalanine included. Just the 42-base CDR3 DNA is kept, in frame starting at base 1. On this clone itself: This clone's antigen is unknown. No base quality values were provided; no much bigger clone lies one nucleotide off.

In total, around 600 healthy bone marrow donors made up the cohort. All cohort members were sampled while nominally healthy, although unrecorded immune exposures were likely present. Of the 600 to 750 cohort members, 250 to 300 had a positive CMV serostatus and 350 to 450 had a negative one, while no CMV serostatus was recorded for the donor. Each donor provided a peripheral blood sample, and peripheral blood mononuclear cells were used for TCR beta sequencing. The Qiagen DNeasy Blood Extraction Kit was used to extract genomic DNA from the blood cell samples. Summary of the overall study and its limitations: A later analysis found that HLA-associated TCR beta chains were more clonally expanded and had lower generation probabilities than equally common non-associated chains. In an earlier analysis of approximately 590 of the donors, most TCR beta V segments appeared in productive rearrangements about 87% or about 30% of the time, broadly matching IMGT annotations. A later analysis associated 17,000 or so TCR beta sequences with specific HLA alleles at a false discovery rate of 0.05. For the cohort, immune exposure information was limited to CMV serostatus. A later analysis found that most CMV-associated TCR beta chains appeared HLA-restricted, with HLA associations seemingly driven largely by CMV exposure. A cluster of highly shared sequence variants was judged likely to be a technical artifact of the sequencing pipeline. An association between a missense DCLRE1C variant and V-gene and J-gene trimming of TCR beta chains was found in a later genetic analysis and replicated in an independent cohort. Several of the top co-occurrence clusters appeared to be linked to parvovirus B19, influenza, CMV and Epstein-Barr virus, according to a later analysis. A later genetic analysis reported fewer N-insertions in productive TCRs among donors in an Asian-associated ancestry cluster than the roughly 700-donor mean. The authors suggested that the approach could potentially be extended to other disease states and immunological phenotypes. In the study, approximately 160 TCR beta chains were listed as associated with cytomegalovirus. In a later analysis, the rate of TCR association differed among HLA loci, with DRB1 alleles having the most associated TCRs and HLA-C alleles having the fewest. Correlated functional status among segregating V segments might reflect linkage disequilibrium, but an unknown experimental factor could not be ruled out. Most TCR sequences were seen in very few donors, while some public TCRs were found in many individuals. Because the 87-base-pair reads could not distinguish some IMGT-functional V segments, including TRBV6-2 and TRBV6-3, those segments were excluded. HLA typing was unavailable for some donors at each locus, so association tests used only the typed subset. Around 16 rarely observed V segments, including chromosome 9 orphons, were excluded from the earlier analysis of a few hundred of the donors because counts were too low. A few of the identified cytomegalovirus-associated TCR beta chains were confirmed in vitro to be specific for cytomegalovirus antigens. When HLA alleles, especially DR and DQ, strongly co-occurred, attributing TCR associations to individual alleles was difficult. Only TCR beta chains were sequenced in this cohort, and the absence of alpha or paired-chain data limited detectable features. Sequencing depth was assumed to be roughly uniform across donors in the presence/absence analyses, though that assumption may not hold. A further reported finding was that TCR beta sequences accurately predicted the HLA-A and HLA-B alleles for most subjects in the first cohort. The classifier was reported to diagnose cytomegalovirus status with high specificity and sensitivity in both the original and validation cohorts.

Sequenced input: PBMCs. The TCR sequence derives from a human donor in good health. Recombination joined TRBV5-1 with TRBJ2-7, and TRBD1 aligns with 7 junction nucleotides. CDR3 loop: CASSSTGNSYEQYF. The DNA sequence reads TGCGCCAGCAGCTCGACAGGGAACAGTTACGAGCAGTACTTC.